The clone carrying this T cell receptor (beta chain) was detected only once. Data came from immunoSEQ multiplex PCR; TCRdb stores just in-frame clones and leaves some out. The sample comprises around 200,000 clones, around four fifths of which are singletons, and 2.5% to 3.5% rests with the top ten. These data originate in a study of blood T cell repertoires in COVID-19. Trimming at V came to 7 bases and at J to 2 bases, leaving 8 bases not matched to a gene. The length of the CDR3 is 14 residues. Germline V gene lookup returns CDR1 MDHEN and CDR2 SYDVKM. Input material: peripheral blood. The chain combines TRBV28 with TRBJ2-7; 7 nucleotides align to TRBD1. The receptor comes from a man between 50 and 59 years old with active or convalescent COVID-19. CDR3 bases: TGTGCCAGCACCTTGACAGGGAGACCCTACGAGCAGTACTTC. Translated, it gives CASTLTGRPYEQYF.